This is a list of T cell receptor beta chains from one sample in a study of cytomegalovirus exposure and HLA in healthy donors. Here immunoSEQ multiplex PCR was the method, and the copy in TCRdb shows in-frame clones only, minus some. This table holds around 110,000 clones, about 59% found once. The specimen was PBMCs. The receptors were gathered from a woman in her forties in good health and CMV-seropositive. The CDR3 runs from the conserved cysteine through the conserved F or W. The D gene is left open where the match is weak. A clone size is listed for some rows: how often the clone was seen (once, few, many), or a class if it is expanded.

clone size | J gene | V gene | D gene | CDR3 DNA | CDR3 protein
NA | TRBJ1-1 | TRBV7-9 | TRBD1 | TGTGCCAGCAGCCCCTCATTGACAGGGTTCACTGAAGCTTTCTTT | CASSPSLTGFTEAFF
NA | TRBJ1-1 | TRBV4-2 | NA | TGTGCCAGCAGCCAAGATCTCCCGGGACTGTCTGAAGCTTTCTTT | CASSQDLPGLSEAFF
NA | TRBJ2-5 | TRBV7-9 | NA | TGTTCCAGCAGCTCCCTCCAAGAGACCCAGTACTTC | CSSSSLQETQYF
few | TRBJ1-2 | TRBV4-1 | TRBD1 | TGCGCCAGCAGCCGGATTACAGGGGCCTATGGCTACACCTTC | CASSRITGAYGYTF
NA | TRBJ1-1 | TRBV9 | TRBD1 | TGTGCCAGCAGCGTGACGGGGACAGGACACACTGAAGCTTTCTTT | CASSVTGTGHTEAFF
few | TRBJ1-2 | TRBV9 | TRBD1 | TGTGCCAGCAGCGCCCAACAGGGGGACTATGGCTACACCTTC | CASSAQQGDYGYTF
NA | TRBJ2-1 | TRBV19 | TRBD2 | TGTGCCAGTACCCAGGGTGGGACTAGCGGGAGTATGGCCTACAATGAGCAGTTCTTC | CASTQGGTSGSMAYNEQFF
NA | TRBJ1-1 | TRBV28 | TRBD1 | TGTGCCAGCAGATTTCACAGGGGGGAGAACACTGAAGCTTTCTTT | CASRFHRGENTEAFF
NA | TRBJ1-1 | TRBV28 | TRBD1 | TGTGCCAGCGGGGAAGGGGGCATCACTGAAGCTTTCTTT | CASGEGGITEAFF
once | TRBJ1-1 | TRBV7-2 | NA | TGTGCCAGCAGCTTAGGATATAGCACTGAAGCTTTCTTT | CASSLGYSTEAFF
NA | TRBJ2-7 | TRBV4-1 | NA | TGCGCCAGCAGCCAGAGCCCCGGACAGTCCTACGAGCAGTACTTC | CASSQSPGQSYEQYF
once | TRBJ2-1 | TRBV5-1 | TRBD2 | TGCGCCAGTAGCCCATCCAGCAGCGGGGGAGTAGGGAATGAGCAGTTCTTC | CASSPSSSGGVGNEQFF
NA | TRBJ2-7 | TRBV5-6 | TRBD1 | TGTGCCAGCAGCTTCGGGACAGCCCTGGGGCCTCACGAGCAGTACTTC | CASSFGTALGPHEQYF
NA | TRBJ1-1 | TRBV9 | TRBD1 | TGTGCCAGCAGCGGAGGACAGGGGTTTAGTGAAGCTTTCTTT | CASSGGQGFSEAFF
NA | TRBJ1-1 | TRBV19 | NA | TGTGCCAGTAGTCGGGGGACGGGTTACACTGAAGCTTTCTTT | CASSRGTGYTEAFF
once | TRBJ2-5 | TRBV5-6 | NA | TGTGCCAGCAGCTTGGACGGAGGGGTACAAGAGACCCAGTACTTC | CASSLDGGVQETQYF
few | TRBJ2-7 | TRBV30 | NA | TGTGCCTGGAGTAGAGGACAGTCCTGGGACGAGCAGTACTTC | CAWSRGQSWDEQYF